Each of the 2 T cell receptor beta chains below was sequenced from the same sample in a study of T cell clonotyping in hematopoietic cell transplantation. Sample time point: recipient sample about 28 days before transplant, after cytoreduction. Assay: immunoSEQ multiplex PCR; the TCRdb copy retains only in-frame clones and omits some. The data show 65,000 to 80,000 clones, 90% to 96% seen once. The source material was peripheral blood mononuclear cells, sampled before stem cell transplant. These TCRs come from a woman aged 50 to 65 with acute myeloid leukemia. Some clones in this sample may be carry-over from other donors' samples.

V usage is TRBV10-3 and J usage is TRBJ1-2, with D possibly TRBD1 on 5 matching bases. This CDR3 comprises 12 residues. With 7 bases removed from V and 4 bases from J, the gap between germline ends came to 10 bases. The germline V gene encodes CDR1 ENHRY and CDR2 SYGVKD. The DNA of the CDR3 is TGTGCCATCATGGGACTGTCCTATGGCTACACCTTC. It encodes CAIMGLSYGYTF.

This rearrangement joins TRBV6-5 to TRBJ1-1; possibly TRBD1 for D (5 bases). The CDR3 spans 15 residues. With 1 base removed from V and 4 bases from J, the gap between germline ends came to 13 bases. Germline V gives CDR1 MNHEY, CDR2 SVGAGI. Here the CDR3 reads CASSYWSGQGTEAFF. The CDR3 nucleotides read TGTGCCAGCAGTTACTGGTCAGGCCAGGGCACTGAAGCTTTCTTT.